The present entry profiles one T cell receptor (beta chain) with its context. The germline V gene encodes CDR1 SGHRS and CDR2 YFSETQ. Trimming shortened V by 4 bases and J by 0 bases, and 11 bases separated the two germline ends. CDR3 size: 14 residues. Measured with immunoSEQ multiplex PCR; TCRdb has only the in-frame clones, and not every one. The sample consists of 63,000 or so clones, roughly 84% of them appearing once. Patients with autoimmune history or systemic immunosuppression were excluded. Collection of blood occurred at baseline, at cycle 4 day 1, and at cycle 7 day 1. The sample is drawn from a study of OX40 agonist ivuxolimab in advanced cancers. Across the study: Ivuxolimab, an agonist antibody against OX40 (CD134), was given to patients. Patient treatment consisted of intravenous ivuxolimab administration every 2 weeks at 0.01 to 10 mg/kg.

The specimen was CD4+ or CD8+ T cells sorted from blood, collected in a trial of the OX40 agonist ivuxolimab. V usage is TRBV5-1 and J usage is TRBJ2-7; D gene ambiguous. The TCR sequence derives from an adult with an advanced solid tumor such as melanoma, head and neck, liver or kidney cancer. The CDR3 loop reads CASSRDQSSYEQYF. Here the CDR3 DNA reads TGCGCCAGCAGCCGCGACCAAAGCTCCTACGAGCAGTACTTC.